The T cell receptor (beta chain) described here comes from a study of T cells after yellow fever vaccination. TCRdb reprocessed the 5' RACE reads via MiXCR and lists one record per CDR3 protein. In the table there are approximately 74,000 distinct CDR3 sequences, around 6.9% of which are singletons. This clonotype came up many times. Sequencing was performed on CD8+ T cells sorted from PBMCs, taken about 5 days after the first yellow fever vaccination. The sequence derives from a man between 18 and 35 years old who received the YFV17D yellow fever vaccine.

The DNA of the CDR3 is TGCGCCAGCAGCCAAGATGGCCTAGCGGGGAATGTAGAGACCCAGTACTTC. This codes for CASSQDGLAGNVETQYF. This chain joins TRBV4-3 and TRBJ2-5; 9 bases agree with TRBD2. CDR3 size: 17 residues. Trimming cost V 0 bases and J 4 bases; bases outside gene matches: 9. Germline CDR1 is LGHNA and CDR2 is YSLEER.